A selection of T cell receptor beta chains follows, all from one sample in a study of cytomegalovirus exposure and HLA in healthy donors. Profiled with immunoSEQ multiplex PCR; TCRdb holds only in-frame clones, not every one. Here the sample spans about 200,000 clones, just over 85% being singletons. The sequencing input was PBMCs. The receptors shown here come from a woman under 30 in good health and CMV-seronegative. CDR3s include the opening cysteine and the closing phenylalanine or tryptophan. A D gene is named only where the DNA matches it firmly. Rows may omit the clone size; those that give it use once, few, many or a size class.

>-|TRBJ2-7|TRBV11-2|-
TGTGCCAGCAGCTTAGCCTACAGCAGGGGTGAGCAGTACTTC
CASSLAYSRGEQYF
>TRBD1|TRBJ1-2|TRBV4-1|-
TGCGCCAGCAGCCAAACAGGGACAGGGGACTATGGCTACACCTTC
CASSQTGTGDYGYTF
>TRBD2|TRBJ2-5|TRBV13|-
TGTGCCAGCAGCTCGGCGATTCTAGCGGGAGGGCAAGAGACCCAGTACTTC
CASSSAILAGGQETQYF
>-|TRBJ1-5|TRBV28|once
TGTGCCAGCAGTAACGGCAGGGTAACGAAGGCCCAGCATTTT
CASSNGRVTKAQHF
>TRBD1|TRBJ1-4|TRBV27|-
TGTGCCAGCACCTCCGCCCGACAGGGGCTCGGGTTCTATGAAAAACTGTTTTTT
CASTSARQGLGFYEKLFF
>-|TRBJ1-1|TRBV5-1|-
TGCGCCAGCAGCTTTTCGGGGGAGACTGAAGCTTTCTTT
CASSFSGETEAFF
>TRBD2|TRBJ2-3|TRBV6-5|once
TGTGCCAGCAGTTACCGGACTAGCGGGAGAAGTACGCAGTATTTT
CASSYRTSGRSTQYF
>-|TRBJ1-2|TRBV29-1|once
TGCAGCGTTGAAAAAGGGGGTTCTAACTATGGCTACACCTTC
CSVEKGGSNYGYTF
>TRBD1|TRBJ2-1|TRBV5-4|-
TGTGCCAGCAGCTCGACAGGGGCGGCCTCCTACAATGAGCAGTTCTTC
CASSSTGAASYNEQFF
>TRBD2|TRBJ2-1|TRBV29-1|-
TGCAGCGTTGAGATGGTGTTTACGGGTGTTAGACTAGCGGGGTACAATGAGCAGTTCTTC
CSVEMVFTGVRLAGYNEQFF
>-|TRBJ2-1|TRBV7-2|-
TGTGCCAGCAGCTTAGAGGGCAACCGACTACGCAATGAGCAGTTCTTC
CASSLEGNRLRNEQFF
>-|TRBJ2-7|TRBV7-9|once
TGTGCCAGCAGCTCAGGTCTCGGCGAGCAGTACTTC
CASSSGLGEQYF
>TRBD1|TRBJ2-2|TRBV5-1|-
TGCGCCAGCAGCTTGGCCGGGACAGGGGGCTCCGGGGAGCTGTTTTTT
CASSLAGTGGSGELFF
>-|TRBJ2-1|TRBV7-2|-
TGTGCCAGCAGCTTACCCCGCCTAGGTGAGCAGTTCTTC
CASSLPRLGEQFF
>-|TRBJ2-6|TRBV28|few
TGTGCCAGCACCGAAACTGGCTCTGGGGCCAACGTCCTGACTTTC
CASTETGSGANVLTF
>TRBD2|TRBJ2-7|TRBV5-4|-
TGTGCCAGCAGCAACCCTAGCGGGAATATCTACGAGCAGTACTTC
CASSNPSGNIYEQYF
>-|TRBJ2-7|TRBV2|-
TGTGCCAGCAGTGAAACAGCGGTCTCCTACGAGCAGTACTTC
CASSETAVSYEQYF
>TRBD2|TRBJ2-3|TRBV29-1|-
TGCAGCGCTAGCGGGGGGACCACAGATACGCAGTATTTT
CSASGGTTDTQYF
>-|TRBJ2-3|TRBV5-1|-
TGCGCCAGCAGCTTGGGGGACTTCACAGATACGCAGTATTTT
CASSLGDFTDTQYF
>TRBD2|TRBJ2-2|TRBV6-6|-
TGTGCCAGCAGTTACAGGCGAGCGGGAAGGGTCGGGGAGCTGTTTTTT
CASSYRRAGRVGELFF
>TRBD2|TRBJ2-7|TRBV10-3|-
TGTGCCATCAGAGCCGGGACTAGCGCTTACGAGCAGTACTTC
CAIRAGTSAYEQYF
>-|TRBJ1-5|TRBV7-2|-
TGTGCCAGCAGCATAACAGGGTTTAGCAATCAGCCCCAGCATTTT
CASSITGFSNQPQHF
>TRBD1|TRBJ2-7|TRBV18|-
TGTGCCAGCTCACTGATCCCCGGGACAGCGCCCCAAGTCGAGCAGTACTTC
CASSLIPGTAPQVEQYF
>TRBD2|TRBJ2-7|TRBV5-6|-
TGTGCCAGCAGCACTGGAACTAGCGGGAACTACGAGCAGTACTTC
CASSTGTSGNYEQYF
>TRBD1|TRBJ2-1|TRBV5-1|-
TGCGCCAGCAGCTCCCGGGACAGTTACAATGAGCAGTTCTTC
CASSSRDSYNEQFF
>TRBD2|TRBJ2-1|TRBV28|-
TGTGCCAGCAGTCTCCGACTAGCGGGAATCAATGAGCAGTTCTTC
CASSLRLAGINEQFF
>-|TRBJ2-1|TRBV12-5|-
TGTGCTAGTGGTTTTTCTCCCCCCCGACAAAATCGCTCCTACAATGAGCAGTTCTTC
CASGFSPPRQNRSYNEQFF
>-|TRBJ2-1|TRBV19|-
TGTGCCAGTAGTATTTTTCGGACTACAGACACTGAGCAGTTCTTC
CASSIFRTTDTEQFF
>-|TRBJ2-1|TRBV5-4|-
TGTGCCAGCAGCGCGGACCCTAGCAAGGTTGAGCAGTTCTTC
CASSADPSKVEQFF
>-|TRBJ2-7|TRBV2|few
TGTGCCAGCAGAATCAGTTACGAGCAGTACTTC
CASRISYEQYF
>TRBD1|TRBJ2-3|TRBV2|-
TGTGCCAGCAGTTCGACAGGGGATACGCAGTATTTT
CASSSTGDTQYF
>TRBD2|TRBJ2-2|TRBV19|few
TGTGCCAGTAGTATGGGGGGGTACACCGGGGAGCTGTTTTTT
CASSMGGYTGELFF
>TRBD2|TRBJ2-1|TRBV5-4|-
TGTGCCAGCAGCATAGGGACTAGCGGATACAATGAGCAGTTCTTC
CASSIGTSGYNEQFF
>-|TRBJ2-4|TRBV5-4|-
TGTGCCAGCAGCTTGGGGGGGGTGGACAAAAACATTCAGTACTTC
CASSLGGVDKNIQYF
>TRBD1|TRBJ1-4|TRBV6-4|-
TGTGCCAGCAGTGAAGGCAGGGGGCGTGAAAAACTGTTTTTT
CASSEGRGREKLFF
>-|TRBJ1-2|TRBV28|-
TGTGCCAGCAGTCCTCCAGGAGGGAGAAGCTATGGCTACACCTTC
CASSPPGGRSYGYTF
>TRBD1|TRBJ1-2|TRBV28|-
TGTGCCAGCAGTTTTGGAATTGGACAGGGGTCGGGTGGCTACACCTTC
CASSFGIGQGSGGYTF
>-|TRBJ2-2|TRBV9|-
TGTGCCAGCAGCGAAGGACTTAACACCGGGGAGCTGTTTTTT
CASSEGLNTGELFF
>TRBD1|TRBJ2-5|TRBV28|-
TGTGCCAGCAGTCGCGGGACAGGGGTAACAGAGACCCAGTACTTC
CASSRGTGVTETQYF
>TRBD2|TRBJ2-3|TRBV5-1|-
TGCGCCAGCAGCGGTGCTAGCGGTGGCACAGATACGCAGTATTTT
CASSGASGGTDTQYF
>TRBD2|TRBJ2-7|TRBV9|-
TGTGCCAGCAGCGTCAATGAGGCTGGCGGGAGCTACGAGCAGTACTTC
CASSVNEAGGSYEQYF
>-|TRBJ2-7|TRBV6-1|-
TGTGCCAGCAGTGAAGCCCAGGGCGAGCAGTACTTC
CASSEAQGEQYF
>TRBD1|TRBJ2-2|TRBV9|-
TGTGCCAGCAGCGAAAGGGACAGGGGAAGCACCGGGGAGCTGTTTTTT
CASSERDRGSTGELFF
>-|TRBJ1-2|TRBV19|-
TGTGCCAGTAGCCGCGACAGGTACGTCGGCTACACCTTC
CASSRDRYVGYTF
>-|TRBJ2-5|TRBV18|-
TGTGCCAGCTCACCACGGGCAGCTCAAGAGACCCAGTACTTC
CASSPRAAQETQYF
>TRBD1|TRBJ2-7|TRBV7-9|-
TGTGCCAGCAGCCCCGGGACAGGGGCCTACGAGCAGTACTTC
CASSPGTGAYEQYF
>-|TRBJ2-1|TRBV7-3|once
TGTGCCAGCAGCAACAGGGGGGGTAGCTCCTACAATGAGCAGTTCTTC
CASSNRGGSSYNEQFF
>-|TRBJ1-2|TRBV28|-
TGTGCCAGCAGTTTCGCCCAGGGGAATAACTATGGCTACACCTTC
CASSFAQGNNYGYTF
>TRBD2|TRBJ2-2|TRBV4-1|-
TGCGCCAGCAGCCAAGATCTGACTAGCTCGAGGACCGGGGAGCTGTTTTTT
CASSQDLTSSRTGELFF
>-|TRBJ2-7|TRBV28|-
TGTGCCAGCAGTTTCTCGGGGATAGGCGGGTACGAGCAGTACTTC
CASSFSGIGGYEQYF
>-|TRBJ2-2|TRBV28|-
TGTGCCAGCAGTTTGGCCGGGGTCACCGGGGAGCTGTTTTTT
CASSLAGVTGELFF
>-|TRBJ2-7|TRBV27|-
TGTGCCAGCAGTTTCGGCTACGAGCAGTACTTC
CASSFGYEQYF
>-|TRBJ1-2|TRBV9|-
TGTGCCAGCAGCGTAGGACAGGCGTCTAACTATGGCTACACCTTC
CASSVGQASNYGYTF
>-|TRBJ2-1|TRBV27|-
TGTGCCAGCAGCTACGGAGACTCCTACAATGAGCAGTTCTTC
CASSYGDSYNEQFF
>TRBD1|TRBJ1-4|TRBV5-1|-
TGCGCCAGCAGCTCCGGGACAGGGAATGAAAAACTGTTTTTT
CASSSGTGNEKLFF